The clone carrying this TCR beta chain was observed a single time. Repertoires were generated with immunoSEQ multiplex PCR, while TCRdb's copy carries only in-frame clones and drops some. The sample shows some 46,000 clones, just under 85% of them seen only once. Trimming removed 5 bases at V and 0 bases at J, with 15 bases between. The CDR3 has 16 residues. The germline gives CDR1 SGHVS, CDR2 FQNEAQ. The data are from a study of fetal regulatory T cell absence and autoimmunity. Material: cord blood. This clonotype was obtained from a newborn boy with IPEX syndrome. The rearrangement links TRBV7-8 to TRBJ2-3; maybe TRBD1 (6 bases). The chain's CDR3 is CASSPRTGSSTDTQYF. The CDR3 DNA reads TGTGCCAGCAGCCCTAGAACAGGGTCTAGCACAGATACGCAGTATTTT.